These 16 T cell receptor beta chains share one sample of origin, sequenced in a study of metastatic and nonmetastatic thyroid tumors. MiXCR re-clonotyped the PCR reads for TCRdb. The sample carries about 92,000 clones, under 15% recorded once. Among the patients, none had received any treatment before thyroid surgery. The material sequenced was blood. The receptors were sampled from a female donor with papillary thyroid cancer or a benign thyroid nodule (not recorded which). Some clones in this sample may be carry-over from other donors' samples.

This clone was counted ten times or more. This same CDR3 is encoded by further DNA sequences in the sample. The rearrangement uses TRBV20-1 and TRBJ2-6; 9 bases are a match to TRBD1. Germline V gene lookup returns CDR1 DFQATT and CDR2 SNEGSKA (reference sequence). With 1 base clipped from V and 2 bases from J, the junction kept 6 bases outside the gene matches. The CDR3 spans 17 residues. The CDR3 sequence is CSARVRDRDTGANVLTF. In DNA, the CDR3 is TGCAGTGCTAGAGTCCGGGACAGGGACACTGGGGCCAACGTCCTGACTTTC.

In its sample, this clone was seen once. The junction differs from germline at one of its ends, possibly a read error. This rearrangement joins TRBV25-1 to TRBJ2-1; D ambiguous. The CDR3 runs to 15 residues. The germline CDR1 and CDR2 sequences are MGHDK and SYGVNS. This CDR3 reads CASSEGSSPYNEQLF. The CDR3 DNA reads TGTGCCAGCAGTGAGGGATCATCCCCCTACAATGAGCAGTTGTTC.

This clone came up many times. V and J are TRBV2 and TRBJ2-3; no clear D gene. From germline, CDR1 is SNHLY and CDR2 FYNNEI. V gave up 3 bases and J gave up 1 base, with 11 bases separating them. CDR3 length: 15 residues. The CDR3 DNA is TGTGCCAGCAGTGATAGGCTCGGCCGCACAGATACGCAGTATTTT. Protein product: CASSDRLGRTDTQYF.

Many counts were recorded for this clone. The rearrangement links TRBV28 to TRBJ2-4; D ambiguous. V shed 3 bases and J shed 0 bases, with 6 bases lying between them. There are 14 residues in the CDR3. CDR1 and CDR2 from the germline V gene are MDHEN and SYDVKM. The CDR3 region is CASSFRVAKNIQYF. In DNA, the CDR3 is TGTGCCAGCAGTTTTAGGGTAGCCAAAAACATTCAGTACTTC.

The sample holds many counts of this clone. This chain links TRBV24-1 with TRBJ2-7; D could derive from TRBD1 or TRBD2 (5 bases each). Deletions cut 2 bases from V and 2 bases from J, with 12 bases between. In germline, CDR1 is KGHDR, CDR2 SFDVKD. CDR3 length equals 15 residues. CDR3 nucleotides: TGTGCCACCAGTGATTCGTACGGGACGGCCTACGAGCAGTACTTC. Protein: CATSDSYGTAYEQYF.

This clone has ten or more counts. The V gene is TRBV5-6, the J gene TRBJ1-6; D is uncertain. Trimming took off 4 bases at V and 6 bases at J, with 11 bases between the two ends. CDR3 length: 14 amino acids. The germline gives CDR1 SGHDT, CDR2 YYEEEE. CDR3 DNA sequence: TGTGCCAGCAGCCCCGGACTCGTTAATTCACCCCTCCACTTT. It encodes CASSPGLVNSPLHF.

This clone was seen many times. Other DNA sequences in the same sample also yield this CDR3. J is TRBJ2-3 and V is TRBV4-2; D possibly corresponds to TRBD2 (6 bases). The CDR3 contains 15 residues. Looked up from germline, CDR1 is LGHNA and CDR2 is YNFKEQ. V lost 1 base to trimming and J lost 2 bases, with 10 bases between them. CDR3: CASSQAGVTTDTQYF. For the CDR3, the DNA is TGTGCCAGCAGCCAAGCGGGGGTCACCACAGATACGCAGTATTTT.

This clone was observed at least ten times. The chain couples TRBV6-4 to TRBJ2-3, with 10 bases matching TRBD1. Germline CDR1 reads MRHNA; CDR2 reads SNTAGT. V shed 8 bases, J shed 1 base, and the junction held 0 bases outside the gene matches. The CDR3 totals 13 residues. The CDR3: CASGTGGTDTQYF. The CDR3, as DNA: TGTGCCAGCGGGACAGGGGGCACAGATACGCAGTATTTT.

Many counts were recorded for this clone. The rearrangement joins TRBV3-1 to TRBJ2-4; a possible D gene is TRBD1 (5 bases). The CDR3 has 12 residues. Per germline, CDR1 LGHDT and CDR2 YNNKEL (reference sequence). V lost 3 bases and J lost 8, with 8 bases in between. The CDR3 region is CASSHRADIQYF. In DNA form, the CDR3 reads TGTGCCAGCAGCCACAGGGCTGACATTCAGTACTTC.

This clone has ten or more counts. The rearrangement joins TRBV9 to TRBJ2-1; weak D call: TRBD2 (6 bases). V shed 0 bases and J shed 4 bases, with 14 bases lying between them. This CDR3 contains 16 residues. The germline CDR1 and CDR2 sequences are SGDLS and YYNGEE. This CDR3 is CASSVGSAGPYNEQFF. The CDR3 nucleotides read TGTGCCAGCAGCGTAGGGTCCGCGGGGCCGTACAATGAGCAGTTCTTC.

Only a few counts were recorded for this clone. A much bigger clone sits one base away, suggesting this may be a read error. This rearrangement joins TRBV19 to TRBJ2-3, with 11 bases fitting TRBD2. Germline CDR1 LNHDA, CDR2 SQIVND (reference sequence). V was clipped by 9 bases and J by 3 bases; unmatched bases: 5. The CDR3 consists of 14 residues. CDR3 loop: CASRIAGGTDTQYF. The CDR3 bases are TGTGCCAGCAGAATAGCGGGGGGGACAGATACGCAGTATTTT.

This clone was seen at least ten times. The chain is built from TRBV4-2 and TRBJ1-6; 8 bases map to TRBD1. This CDR3 comprises 16 residues. V lost 3 bases to trimming and J lost 4 bases; unmatched junction nucleotides: 5. Germline V gene lookup returns CDR1 LGHNA and CDR2 YNFKEQ. For the CDR3, the DNA is TGTGCCAGCAGCCATGGTAGGACAGGGTATAATTCACCCCTCCACTTT. It encodes CASSHGRTGYNSPLHF.

Ten or more counts support this clone. The chain recombines TRBV6-5 with TRBJ2-2, with a tentative D call TRBD2 (7 bases). Germline CDR1 reads MNHEY; CDR2 reads SVGAGI. CDR3 length: 18 residues. Trimming left V 4 bases short and J 3 bases short, with 21 bases between. The CDR3 coding sequence is TGTGCCAGCAGTTCTGACAGGCGGGGGCGAAGGTACACCGGGGAGCTGTTTTTT. Translation gives CASSSDRRGRRYTGELFF.

This clone was detected many times. This chain links TRBV28 with TRBJ1-4; TRBD1 aligns across 9 bases. The CDR3 covers 16 residues. J gave up 7 bases and V 0 bases, and 6 bases lay outside the gene matches. Looked up from germline, CDR1 is MDHEN and CDR2 is SYDVKM. The CDR3: CASSLWVGQGIEKLFF. CDR3 nucleotide sequence: TGTGCCAGCAGTTTATGGGTTGGACAGGGGATTGAAAAACTGTTTTTT.

This clone was observed at least ten times. This chain joins TRBV12-3 or TRBV12-4 and TRBJ2-7; 8 nucleotides match TRBD1. V dropped 9 bases and J dropped 4; count of bases not matched to a gene: 5. CDR3 length: 12 amino acids. The CDR3 region has the DNA TGTGCCAGTGCAGGGGGCATATACGAGCAGTACTTC. This translates into CASAGGIYEQYF.

Many counts were recorded for this clone. A much larger clone sits a single nucleotide away, making a read error possible. Distinct nucleotide sequences in the sample also encode this CDR3. This chain joins TRBV28 and TRBJ2-7, with D unclear. There are 11 residues in the CDR3. Germline assignment: CDR1 MDHEN and CDR2 SYDVKM. V lost 6 bases, J lost 7 bases, and 10 bases lay in between. The CDR3 protein is CASSRGYEQYF. The CDR3 coding sequence is TGTGCCAGCAGCCGAGGCTATGAGCAGTACTTC.